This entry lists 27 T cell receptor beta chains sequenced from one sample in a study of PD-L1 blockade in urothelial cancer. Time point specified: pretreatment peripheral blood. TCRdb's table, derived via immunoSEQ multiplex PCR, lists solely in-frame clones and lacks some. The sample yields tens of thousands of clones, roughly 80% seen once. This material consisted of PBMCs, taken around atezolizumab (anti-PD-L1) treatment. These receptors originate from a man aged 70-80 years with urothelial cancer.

In nucleotides, the CDR3 is TGTGCCAGCAGGGGCCCGTTTTCCCAAGAGACCCAGTACTTC. Translation: CASRGPFSQETQYF. The chain has TRBV13 and TRBJ2-5, with unresolved D. V dropped 6 bases and J dropped 1 base, with 12 bases sitting between them. Germline loops: CDR1 PRHDT, CDR2 FYEKMQ (reference sequence). The length of the CDR3 is 14 residues.

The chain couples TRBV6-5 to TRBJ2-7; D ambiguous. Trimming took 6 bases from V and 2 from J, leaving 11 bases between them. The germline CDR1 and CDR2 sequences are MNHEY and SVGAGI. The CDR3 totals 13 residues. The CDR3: CASSVGTAYEQYF. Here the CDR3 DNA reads TGTGCCAGCAGCGTCGGCACAGCCTACGAGCAGTACTTC.

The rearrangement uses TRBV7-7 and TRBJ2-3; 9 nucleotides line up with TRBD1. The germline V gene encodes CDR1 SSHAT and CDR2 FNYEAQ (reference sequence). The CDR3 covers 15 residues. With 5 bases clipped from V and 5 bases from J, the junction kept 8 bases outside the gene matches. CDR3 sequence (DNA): TGTGCCAGCAGCAGGGGACAGGGAGAAGGAGATACGCAGTATTTT. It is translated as CASSRGQGEGDTQYF.

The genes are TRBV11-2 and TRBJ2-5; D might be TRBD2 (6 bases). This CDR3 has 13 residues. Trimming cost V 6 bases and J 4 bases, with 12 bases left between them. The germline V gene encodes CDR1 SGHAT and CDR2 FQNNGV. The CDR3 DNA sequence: TGTGCCAGCAGTTACCGGGGGTCAGAGACCCAGTACTTC. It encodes CASSYRGSETQYF.

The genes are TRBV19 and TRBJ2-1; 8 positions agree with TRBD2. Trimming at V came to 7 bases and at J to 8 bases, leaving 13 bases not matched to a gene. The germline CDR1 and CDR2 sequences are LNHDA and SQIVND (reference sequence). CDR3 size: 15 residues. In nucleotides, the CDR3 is TGTGCCAGTACCTTGTCGGGAGCGGGAGAGGATGAGCAGTTCTTC. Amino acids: CASTLSGAGEDEQFF.

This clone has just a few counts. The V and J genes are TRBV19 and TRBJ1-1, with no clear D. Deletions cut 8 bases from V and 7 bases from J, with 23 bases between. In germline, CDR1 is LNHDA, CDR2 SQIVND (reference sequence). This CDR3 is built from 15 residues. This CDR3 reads CASSLRRTGTYEAFF. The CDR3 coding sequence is TGTGCCAGTTCTCTACGGCGAACGGGAACCTATGAAGCTTTCTTT.

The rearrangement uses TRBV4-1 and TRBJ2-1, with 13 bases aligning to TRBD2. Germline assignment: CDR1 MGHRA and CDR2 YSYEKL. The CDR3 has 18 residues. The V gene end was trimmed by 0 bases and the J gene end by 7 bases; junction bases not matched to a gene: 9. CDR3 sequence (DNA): TGCGCCAGCAGCCAAGATGGACTAGCGGGAGTGGGGGGGAATGAGCAGTTCTTC. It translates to CASSQDGLAGVGGNEQFF.

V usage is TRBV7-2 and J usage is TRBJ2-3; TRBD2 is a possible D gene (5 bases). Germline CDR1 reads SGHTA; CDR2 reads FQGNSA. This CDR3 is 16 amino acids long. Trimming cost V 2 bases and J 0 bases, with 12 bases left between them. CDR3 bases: TGTGCCAGCAGCTTATTGTTCCGGACTAGCACAGATACGCAGTATTTT. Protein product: CASSLLFRTSTDTQYF.

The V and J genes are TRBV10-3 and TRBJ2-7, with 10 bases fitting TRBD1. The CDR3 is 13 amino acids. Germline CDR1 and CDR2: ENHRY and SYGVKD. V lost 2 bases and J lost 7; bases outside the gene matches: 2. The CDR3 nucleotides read TGTGCCATCAGTGAGCCGGGACAGGGGGAGCAGTACTTC. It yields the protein CAISEPGQGEQYF.

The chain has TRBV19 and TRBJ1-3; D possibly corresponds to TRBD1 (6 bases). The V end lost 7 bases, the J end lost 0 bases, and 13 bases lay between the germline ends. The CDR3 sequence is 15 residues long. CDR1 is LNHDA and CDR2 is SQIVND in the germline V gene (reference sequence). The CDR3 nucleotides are TGTGCCAGTACCTCGACAGGAGACTCTGGAAACACCATATATTTT. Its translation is CASTSTGDSGNTIYF.

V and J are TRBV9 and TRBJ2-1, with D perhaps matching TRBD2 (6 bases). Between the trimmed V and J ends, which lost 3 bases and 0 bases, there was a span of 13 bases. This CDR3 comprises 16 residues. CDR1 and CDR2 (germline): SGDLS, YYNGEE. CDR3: CASSADYSSSYNEQFF. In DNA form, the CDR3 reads TGTGCCAGCAGCGCGGACTACTCAAGCTCCTACAATGAGCAGTTCTTC.

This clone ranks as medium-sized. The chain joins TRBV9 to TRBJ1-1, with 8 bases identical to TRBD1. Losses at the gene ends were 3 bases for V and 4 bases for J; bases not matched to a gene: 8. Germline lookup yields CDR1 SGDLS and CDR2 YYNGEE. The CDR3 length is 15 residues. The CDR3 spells CASSAWTGPSTEAFF. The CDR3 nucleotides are TGTGCCAGCAGCGCGTGGACAGGGCCCAGCACTGAAGCTTTCTTT. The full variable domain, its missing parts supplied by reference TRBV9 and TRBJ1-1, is DSGVTQTPKHLITATGQRVTLRCSPRSGDLSVYWYQQSLDQGLQFLIQYYNGEERAKGNILERFSAQQFPDLHSELNLSSLELGDSALYFCASSAWTGPSTEAFFGQGTRLTVV.

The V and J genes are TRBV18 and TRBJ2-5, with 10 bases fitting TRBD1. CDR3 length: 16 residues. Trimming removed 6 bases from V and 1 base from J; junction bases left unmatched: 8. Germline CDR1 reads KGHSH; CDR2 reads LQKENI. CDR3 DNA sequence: TGTGCCAGCTCCTTACGGACAGGGGGAAGCCAAGAGACCCAGTACTTC. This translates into CASSLRTGGSQETQYF.

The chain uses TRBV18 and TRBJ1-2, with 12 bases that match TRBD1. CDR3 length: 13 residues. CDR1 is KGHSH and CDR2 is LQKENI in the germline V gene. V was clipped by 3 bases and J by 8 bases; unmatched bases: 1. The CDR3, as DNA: TGTGCCAGCTCACCCGGGACAGGGGGCGGCTACACCTTC. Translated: CASSPGTGGGYTF.

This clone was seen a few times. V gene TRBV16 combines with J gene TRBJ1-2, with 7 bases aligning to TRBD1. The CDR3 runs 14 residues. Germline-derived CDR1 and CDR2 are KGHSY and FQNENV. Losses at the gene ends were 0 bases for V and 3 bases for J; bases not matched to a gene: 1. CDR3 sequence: CASSQSGGDYGYTF. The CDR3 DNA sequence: TGTGCCAGCAGCCAATCAGGGGGCGACTATGGCTACACCTTC.

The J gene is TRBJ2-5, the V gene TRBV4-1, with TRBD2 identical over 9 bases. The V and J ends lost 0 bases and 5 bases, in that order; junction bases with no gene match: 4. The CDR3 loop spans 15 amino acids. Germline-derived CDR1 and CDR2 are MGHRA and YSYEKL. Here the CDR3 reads CASSQDKLAGETQYF. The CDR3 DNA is TGCGCCAGCAGCCAAGATAAACTAGCGGGTGAGACCCAGTACTTC.

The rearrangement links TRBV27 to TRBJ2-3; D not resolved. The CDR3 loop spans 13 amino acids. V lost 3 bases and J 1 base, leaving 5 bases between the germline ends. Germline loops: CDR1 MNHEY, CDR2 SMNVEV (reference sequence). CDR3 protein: CASSFSGTDTQYF. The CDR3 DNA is TGTGCCAGCAGTTTCTCGGGCACAGATACGCAGTATTTT.

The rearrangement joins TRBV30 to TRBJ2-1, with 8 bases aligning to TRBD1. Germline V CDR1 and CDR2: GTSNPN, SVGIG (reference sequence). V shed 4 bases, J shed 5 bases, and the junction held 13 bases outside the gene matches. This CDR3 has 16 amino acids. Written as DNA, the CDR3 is TGTGCCTGGATGAGTGGACAGGGCCGACGACACAATGAGCAGTTCTTC. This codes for CAWMSGQGRRHNEQFF.

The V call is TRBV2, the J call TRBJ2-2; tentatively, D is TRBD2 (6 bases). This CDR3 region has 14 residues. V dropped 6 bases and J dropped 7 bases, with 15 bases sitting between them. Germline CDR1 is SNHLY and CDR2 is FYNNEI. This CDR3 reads CASRLDLAVGELFF. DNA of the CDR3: TGTGCCAGCAGGTTGGACTTAGCGGTCGGGGAGCTGTTTTTT. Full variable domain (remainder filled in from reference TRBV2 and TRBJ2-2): EPEVTQTPSHQVTQMGQEVILRCVPISNHLYFYWYRQILGQKVEFLVSFYNNEISEKSEIFDDQFSVERPDGSNFTLKIRSTKLEDSAMYFCASRLDLAVGELFFGEGSRLTVL.

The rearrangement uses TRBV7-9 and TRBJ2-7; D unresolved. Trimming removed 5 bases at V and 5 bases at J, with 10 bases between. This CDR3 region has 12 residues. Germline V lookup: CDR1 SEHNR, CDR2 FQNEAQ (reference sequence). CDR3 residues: CASSVLPHEQYF. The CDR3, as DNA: TGTGCCAGCAGCGTCCTCCCCCACGAGCAGTACTTC.

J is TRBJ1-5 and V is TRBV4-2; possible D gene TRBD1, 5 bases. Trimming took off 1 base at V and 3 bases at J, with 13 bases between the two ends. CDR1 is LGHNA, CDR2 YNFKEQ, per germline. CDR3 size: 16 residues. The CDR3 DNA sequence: TGTGCCAGCAGCCAAGGGGAGGGGATAGACAATCAGCCCCAGCATTTT. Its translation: CASSQGEGIDNQPQHF.

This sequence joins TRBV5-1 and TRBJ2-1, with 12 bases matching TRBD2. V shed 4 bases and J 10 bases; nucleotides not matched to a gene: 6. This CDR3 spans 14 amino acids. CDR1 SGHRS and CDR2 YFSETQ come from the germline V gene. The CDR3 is CASSPTSGGAEQFF. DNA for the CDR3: TGCGCCAGCAGCCCGACTAGCGGGGGCGCAGAGCAGTTCTTC.

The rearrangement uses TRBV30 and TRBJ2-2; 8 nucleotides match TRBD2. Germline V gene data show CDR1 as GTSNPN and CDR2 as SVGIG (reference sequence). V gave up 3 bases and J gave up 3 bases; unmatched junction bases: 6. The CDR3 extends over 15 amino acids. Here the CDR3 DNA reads TGTGCCTGGAGAATAGCGGGATCGTACACCGGGGAGCTGTTTTTT. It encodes CAWRIAGSYTGELFF.

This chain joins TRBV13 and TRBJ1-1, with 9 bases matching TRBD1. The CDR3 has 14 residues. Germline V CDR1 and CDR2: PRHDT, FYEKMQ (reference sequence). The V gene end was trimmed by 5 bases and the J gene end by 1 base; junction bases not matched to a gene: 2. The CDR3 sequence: CASSGGQGNTEAFF. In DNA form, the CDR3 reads TGTGCCAGCAGCGGGGGACAGGGGAACACTGAAGCTTTCTTT.

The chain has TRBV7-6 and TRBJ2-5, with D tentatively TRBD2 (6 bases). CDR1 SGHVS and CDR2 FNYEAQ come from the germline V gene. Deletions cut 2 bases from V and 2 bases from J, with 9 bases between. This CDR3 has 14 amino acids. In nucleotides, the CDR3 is TGTGCCAGCAGCTTATGGGAGGTACAAGAGACCCAGTACTTC. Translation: CASSLWEVQETQYF.

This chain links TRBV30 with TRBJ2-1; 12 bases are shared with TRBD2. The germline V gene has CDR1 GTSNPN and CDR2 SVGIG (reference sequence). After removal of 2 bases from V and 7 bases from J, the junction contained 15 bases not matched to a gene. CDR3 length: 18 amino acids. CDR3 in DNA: TGTGCCTGGAGTTCGGGACTAGCGGGCCTTGCCGGAGTGAATGAGCAGTTCTTC. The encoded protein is CAWSSGLAGLAGVNEQFF.

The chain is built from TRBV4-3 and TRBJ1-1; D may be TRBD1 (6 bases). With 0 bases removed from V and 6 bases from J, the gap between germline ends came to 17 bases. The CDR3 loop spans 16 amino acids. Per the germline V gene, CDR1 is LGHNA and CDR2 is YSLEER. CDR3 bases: TGCGCCAGCAGCCAAGACAGATTCTCGACAGGCCCTGAAGCTTTCTTT. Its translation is CASSQDRFSTGPEAFF.